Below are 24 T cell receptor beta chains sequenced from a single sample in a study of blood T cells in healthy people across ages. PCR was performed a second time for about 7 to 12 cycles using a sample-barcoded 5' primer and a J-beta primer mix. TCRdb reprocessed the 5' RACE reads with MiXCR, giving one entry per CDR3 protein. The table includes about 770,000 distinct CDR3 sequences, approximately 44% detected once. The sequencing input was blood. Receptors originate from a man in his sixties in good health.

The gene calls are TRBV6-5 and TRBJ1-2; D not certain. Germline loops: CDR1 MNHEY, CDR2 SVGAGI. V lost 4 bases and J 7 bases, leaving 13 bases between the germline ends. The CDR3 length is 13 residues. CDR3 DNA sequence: TGTGCCAGCAGTTCGACATGGAGATCTGGCTACACCTTC. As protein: CASSSTWRSGYTF.

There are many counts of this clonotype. The DNA of the CDR3 is TGTGCCACCAGTGATGAAGTCGGGGGCTACACCTTC. Its protein is CATSDEVGGYTF. V is TRBV24-1 and J is TRBJ1-2; D is uncertain. Deletions cut 3 bases from V and 8 bases from J, with 9 bases between. Germline loops: CDR1 KGHDR, CDR2 SFDVKD. This CDR3 spans 12 amino acids.

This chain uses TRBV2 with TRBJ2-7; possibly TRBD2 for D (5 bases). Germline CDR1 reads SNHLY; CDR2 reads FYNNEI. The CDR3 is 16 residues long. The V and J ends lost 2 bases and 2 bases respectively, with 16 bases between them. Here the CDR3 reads CASSEYTKTGTYEQYF. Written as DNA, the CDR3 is TGTGCCAGCAGTGAATATACCAAAACCGGGACCTACGAGCAGTACTTC.

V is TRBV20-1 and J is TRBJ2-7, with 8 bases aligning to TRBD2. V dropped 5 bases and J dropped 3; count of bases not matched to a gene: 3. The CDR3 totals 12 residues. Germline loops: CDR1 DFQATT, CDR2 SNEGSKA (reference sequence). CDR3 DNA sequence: TGCAGTGCTGCCGGGACTAGCTACGAGCAGTACTTC. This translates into CSAAGTSYEQYF.

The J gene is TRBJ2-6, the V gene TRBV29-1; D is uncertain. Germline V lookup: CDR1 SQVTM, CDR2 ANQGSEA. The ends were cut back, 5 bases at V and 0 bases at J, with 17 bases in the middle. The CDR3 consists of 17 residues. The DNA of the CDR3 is TGCAGCGTTACCACTCCCGGTCAGCGCTCTGGGGCCAACGTCCTGACTTTC. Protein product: CSVTTPGQRSGANVLTF.

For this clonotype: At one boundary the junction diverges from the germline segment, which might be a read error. CDR3 sequence: CANSSTSGGPSRPNEQFF. The CDR3 DNA reads as TGCGCCAACAGCTCGACTAGCGGGGGCCCGTCTCGTCCCAATGAGCAGTTCTTC. The chain employs TRBV5-1 and TRBJ2-1; TRBD2 matches 12 bases. Germline CDR1 SGHRS, CDR2 YFSETQ. This CDR3 region has 18 residues.

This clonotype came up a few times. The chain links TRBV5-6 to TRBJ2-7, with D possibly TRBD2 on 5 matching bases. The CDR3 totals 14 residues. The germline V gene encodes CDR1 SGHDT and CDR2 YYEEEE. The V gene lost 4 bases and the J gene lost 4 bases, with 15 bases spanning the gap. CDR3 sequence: CASSRKPGTYEQYF. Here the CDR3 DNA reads TGTGCCAGCAGCCGCAAACCGGGAACTTACGAGCAGTACTTC. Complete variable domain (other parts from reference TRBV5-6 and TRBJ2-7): DAGVTQSPTHLIKTRGQQVTLRCSPKSGHDTVSWYQQALGQGPQFIFQYYEEEERQRGNFPDRFSGHQFPNYSSELNVNALLLGDSALYLCASSRKPGTYEQYFGPGTRLTVT.

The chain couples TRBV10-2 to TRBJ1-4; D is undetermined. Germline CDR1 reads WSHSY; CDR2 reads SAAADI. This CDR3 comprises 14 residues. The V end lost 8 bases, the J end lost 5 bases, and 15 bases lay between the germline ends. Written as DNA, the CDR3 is TGCGCCAGCCTAGATCTGGGGAGGAATGAAAAACTGTTTTTT. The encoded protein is CASLDLGRNEKLFF.

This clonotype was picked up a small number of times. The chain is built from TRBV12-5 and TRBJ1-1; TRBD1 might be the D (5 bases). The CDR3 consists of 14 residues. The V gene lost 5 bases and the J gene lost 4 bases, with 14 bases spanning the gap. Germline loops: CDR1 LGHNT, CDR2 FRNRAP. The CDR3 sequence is CASGLPRDGTEAFF. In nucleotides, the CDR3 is TGTGCTAGTGGTCTCCCCAGGGATGGCACTGAAGCTTTCTTT.

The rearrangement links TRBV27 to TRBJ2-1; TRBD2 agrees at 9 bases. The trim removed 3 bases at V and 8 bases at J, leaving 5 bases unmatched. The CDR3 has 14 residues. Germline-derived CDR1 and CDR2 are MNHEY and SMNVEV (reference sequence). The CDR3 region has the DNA TGTGCCAGCAGTTTGCGGGGGGGCCCCTATGAGCAGTTCTTC. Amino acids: CASSLRGGPYEQFF.

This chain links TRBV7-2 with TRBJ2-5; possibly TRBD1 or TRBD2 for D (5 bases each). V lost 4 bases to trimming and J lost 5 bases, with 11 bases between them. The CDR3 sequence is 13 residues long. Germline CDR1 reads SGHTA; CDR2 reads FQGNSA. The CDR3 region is CASSSGTPETQYF. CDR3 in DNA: TGTGCCAGCAGCTCTGGGACCCCGGAGACCCAGTACTTC. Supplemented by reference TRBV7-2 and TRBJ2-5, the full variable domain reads GAGVSQSPSNKVTEKGKDVELRCDPISGHTALYWYRQSLGQGLEFLIYFQGNSAPDKSGLPSDRFSAERTGGSVSTLTIQRTQQEDSAVYLCASSSGTPETQYFGPGTRLLVL.

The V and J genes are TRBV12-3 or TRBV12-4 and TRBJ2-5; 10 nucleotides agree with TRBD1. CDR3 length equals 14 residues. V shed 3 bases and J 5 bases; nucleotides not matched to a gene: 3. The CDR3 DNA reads TGTGCCAGCAGTTTCGACAGGGGGCACGAGACCCAGTACTTC. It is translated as CASSFDRGHETQYF.

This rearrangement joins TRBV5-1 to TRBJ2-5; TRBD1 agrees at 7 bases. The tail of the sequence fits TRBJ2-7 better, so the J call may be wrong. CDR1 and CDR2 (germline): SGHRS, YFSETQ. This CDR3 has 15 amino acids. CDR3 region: CASSFGPGGRGEQYF. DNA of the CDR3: TGCGCCAGCAGCTTTGGGCCAGGGGGTAGAGGCGAGCAGTACTTC.

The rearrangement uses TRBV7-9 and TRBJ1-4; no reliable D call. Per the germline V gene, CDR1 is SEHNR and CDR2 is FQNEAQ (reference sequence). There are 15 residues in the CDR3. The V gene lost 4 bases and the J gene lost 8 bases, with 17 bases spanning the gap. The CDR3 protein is CASSSRAQFREKLFF. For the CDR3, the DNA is TGTGCCAGCAGCTCCCGGGCCCAGTTTCGGGAAAAACTGTTTTTT.

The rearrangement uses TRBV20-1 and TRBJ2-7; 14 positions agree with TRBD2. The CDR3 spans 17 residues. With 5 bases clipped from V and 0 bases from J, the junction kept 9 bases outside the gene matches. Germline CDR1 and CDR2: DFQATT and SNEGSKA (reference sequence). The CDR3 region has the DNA TGCAGTGCTCCCGGGACTAGCGGGGGAGGCCTCTCCTACGAGCAGTACTTC. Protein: CSAPGTSGGGLSYEQYF.

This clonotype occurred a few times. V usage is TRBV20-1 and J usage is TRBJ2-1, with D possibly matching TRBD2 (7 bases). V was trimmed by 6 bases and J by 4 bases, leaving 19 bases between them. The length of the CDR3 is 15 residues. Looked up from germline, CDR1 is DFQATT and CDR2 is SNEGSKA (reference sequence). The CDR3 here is CSASLGGGLYNEQFF. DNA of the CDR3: TGCAGTGCAAGCCTAGGCGGGGGCCTATACAATGAGCAGTTCTTC.

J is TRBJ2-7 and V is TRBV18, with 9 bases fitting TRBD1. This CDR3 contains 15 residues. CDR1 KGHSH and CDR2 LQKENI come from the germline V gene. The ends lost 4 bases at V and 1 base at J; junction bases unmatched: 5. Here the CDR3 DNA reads TGTGCCAGCTCACAAACAGGGGGCGGGTCCTACGAGCAGTACTTC. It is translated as CASSQTGGGSYEQYF. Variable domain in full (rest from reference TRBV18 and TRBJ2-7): NAGVMQNPRHLVRRRGQEARLRCSPMKGHSHVYWYRQLPEEGLKFMVYLQKENIIDESGMPKERFSAEFPKEGPSILRIQQVVRGDSAAYFCASSQTGGGSYEQYFGPGTRLTVT.

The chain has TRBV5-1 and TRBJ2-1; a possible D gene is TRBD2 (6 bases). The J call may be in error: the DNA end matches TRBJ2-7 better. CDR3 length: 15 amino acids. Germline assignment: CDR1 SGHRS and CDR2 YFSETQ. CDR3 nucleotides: TGCGCCAGCAGCTTGAGAGCGGGCTCCTACAATGAGCAGTACTTC. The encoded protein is CASSLRAGSYNEQYF.

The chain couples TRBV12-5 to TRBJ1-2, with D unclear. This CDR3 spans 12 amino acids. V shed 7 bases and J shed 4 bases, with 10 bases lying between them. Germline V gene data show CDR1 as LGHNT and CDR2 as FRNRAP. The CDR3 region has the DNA TGTGCTAGTGCCCGGGGTACCTATGGCTACACCTTC. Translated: CASARGTYGYTF.

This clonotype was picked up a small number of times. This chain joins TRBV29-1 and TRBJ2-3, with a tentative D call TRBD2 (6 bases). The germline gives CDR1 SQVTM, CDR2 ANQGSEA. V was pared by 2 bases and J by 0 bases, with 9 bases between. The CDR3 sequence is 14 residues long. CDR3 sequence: CSVERGLSTDTQYF. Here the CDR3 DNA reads TGCAGCGTTGAACGGGGGTTGAGCACAGATACGCAGTATTTT.

CDR3 in amino acids: CASSLGPNSYTF. Here the CDR3 DNA reads TGTGCCAGCAGCTTGGGACCTAATAGCTACACCTTC. This chain joins TRBV5-4 and TRBJ1-2; D remains ambiguous. Per the germline V gene, CDR1 is SGHNT and CDR2 is YYREEE (reference sequence). The V end lost 0 bases, the J end lost 9 bases, and 9 bases lay between the germline ends. The CDR3 has 12 residues.

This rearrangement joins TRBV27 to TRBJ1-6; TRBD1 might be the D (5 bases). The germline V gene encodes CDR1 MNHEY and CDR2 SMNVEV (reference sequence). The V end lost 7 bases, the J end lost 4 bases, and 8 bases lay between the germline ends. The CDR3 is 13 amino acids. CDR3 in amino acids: CASTGRYNSPLHF. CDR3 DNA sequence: TGTGCCAGCACGGGACGGTATAATTCACCCCTCCACTTT.

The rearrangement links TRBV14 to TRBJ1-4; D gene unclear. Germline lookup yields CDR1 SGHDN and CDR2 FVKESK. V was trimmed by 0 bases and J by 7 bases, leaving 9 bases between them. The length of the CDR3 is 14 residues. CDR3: CASSQEGRAEKLFF. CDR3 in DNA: TGTGCCAGCAGCCAAGAGGGGAGGGCTGAAAAACTGTTTTTT.

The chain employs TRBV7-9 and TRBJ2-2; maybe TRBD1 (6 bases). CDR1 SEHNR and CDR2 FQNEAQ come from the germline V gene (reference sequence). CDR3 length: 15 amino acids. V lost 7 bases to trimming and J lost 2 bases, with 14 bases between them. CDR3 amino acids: CASKGETFNTGELFF. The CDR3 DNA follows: TGTGCCAGCAAGGGGGAGACTTTTAACACCGGGGAGCTGTTTTTT.